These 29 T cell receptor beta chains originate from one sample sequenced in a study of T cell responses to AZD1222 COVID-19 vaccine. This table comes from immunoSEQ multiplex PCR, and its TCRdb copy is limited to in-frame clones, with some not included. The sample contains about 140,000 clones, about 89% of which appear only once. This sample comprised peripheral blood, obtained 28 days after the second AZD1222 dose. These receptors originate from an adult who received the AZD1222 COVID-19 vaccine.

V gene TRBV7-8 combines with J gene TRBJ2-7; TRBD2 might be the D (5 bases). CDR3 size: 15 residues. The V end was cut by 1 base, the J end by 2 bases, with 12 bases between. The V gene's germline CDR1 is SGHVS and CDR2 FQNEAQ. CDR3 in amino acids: CASSLGTQSTYEQYF. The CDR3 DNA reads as TGTGCCAGCAGCTTAGGGACTCAAAGTACCTACGAGCAGTACTTC.

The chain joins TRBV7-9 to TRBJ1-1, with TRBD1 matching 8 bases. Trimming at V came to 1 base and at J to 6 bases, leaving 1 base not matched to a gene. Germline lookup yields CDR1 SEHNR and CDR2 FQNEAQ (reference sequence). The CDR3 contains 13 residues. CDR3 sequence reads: CASSLEQGAEAFF. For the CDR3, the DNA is TGTGCCAGCAGCTTAGAACAGGGGGCTGAAGCTTTCTTT. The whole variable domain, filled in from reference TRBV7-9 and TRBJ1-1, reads DTGVSQNPRHKITKRGQNVTFRCDPISEHNRLYWYRQTLGQGPEFLTYFQNEAQLEKSRLLSDRFSAERPKGSFSTLEIQRTEQGDSAMYLCASSLEQGAEAFFGQGTRLTVV.

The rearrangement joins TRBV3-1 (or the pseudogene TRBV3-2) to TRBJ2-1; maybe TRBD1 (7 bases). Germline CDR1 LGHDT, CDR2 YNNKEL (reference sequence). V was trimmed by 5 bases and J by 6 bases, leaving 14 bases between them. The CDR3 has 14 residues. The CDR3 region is CASSSRQGGNEQFF. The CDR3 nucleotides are TGTGCCAGCAGCTCTCGACAGGGAGGCAATGAGCAGTTCTTC.

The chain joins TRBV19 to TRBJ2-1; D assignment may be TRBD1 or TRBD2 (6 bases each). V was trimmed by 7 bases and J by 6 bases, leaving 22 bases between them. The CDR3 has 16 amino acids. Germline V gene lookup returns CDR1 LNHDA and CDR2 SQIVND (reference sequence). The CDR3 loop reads CASIGLGGPGANEQFF. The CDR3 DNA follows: TGTGCCAGTATAGGCCTTGGCGGCCCGGGGGCCAATGAGCAGTTCTTC. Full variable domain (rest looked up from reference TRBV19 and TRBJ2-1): DGGITQSPKYLFRKEGQNVTLSCEQNLNHDAMYWYRQDPGQGLRLIYYSQIVNDFQKGDIAEGYSVSREKKESFPLTVTSAQKNPTAFYLCASIGLGGPGANEQFFGPGTRLTVL.

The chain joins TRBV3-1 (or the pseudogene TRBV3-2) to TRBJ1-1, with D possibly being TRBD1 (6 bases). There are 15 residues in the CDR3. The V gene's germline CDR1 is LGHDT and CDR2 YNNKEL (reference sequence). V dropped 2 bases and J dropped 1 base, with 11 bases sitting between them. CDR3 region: CASSQRQGSNTEAFF. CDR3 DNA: TGTGCCAGCAGCCAACGGCAGGGGTCGAACACTGAAGCTTTCTTT.

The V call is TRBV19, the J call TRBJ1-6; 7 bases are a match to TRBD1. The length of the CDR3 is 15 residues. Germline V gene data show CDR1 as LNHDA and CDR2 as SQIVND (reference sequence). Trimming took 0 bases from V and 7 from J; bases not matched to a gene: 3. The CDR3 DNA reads TGTGCCAGTAGTATAGAGGGACAGCTAAATTCACCCCTCCACTTT. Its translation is CASSIEGQLNSPLHF. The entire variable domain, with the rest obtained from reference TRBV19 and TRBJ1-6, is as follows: DGGITQSPKYLFRKEGQNVTLSCEQNLNHDAMYWYRQDPGQGLRLIYYSQIVNDFQKGDIAEGYSVSREKKESFPLTVTSAQKNPTAFYLCASSIEGQLNSPLHFGNGTRLTVT.

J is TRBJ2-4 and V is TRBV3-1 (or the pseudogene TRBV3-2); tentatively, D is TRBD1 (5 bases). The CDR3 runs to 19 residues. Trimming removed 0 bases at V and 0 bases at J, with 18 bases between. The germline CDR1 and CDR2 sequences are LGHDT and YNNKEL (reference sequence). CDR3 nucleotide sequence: TGTGCCAGCAGCCAAGAATTAGTGCAGGGCCCCCTAGCCAAAAACATTCAGTACTTC. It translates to CASSQELVQGPLAKNIQYF.

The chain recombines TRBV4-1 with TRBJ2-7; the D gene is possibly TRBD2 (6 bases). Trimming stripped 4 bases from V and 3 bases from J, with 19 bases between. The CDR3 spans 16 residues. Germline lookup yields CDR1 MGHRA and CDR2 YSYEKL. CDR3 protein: CASSLGGDGGGYEQYF. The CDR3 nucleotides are TGCGCCAGCAGCCTAGGAGGGGACGGGGGAGGCTACGAGCAGTACTTC.

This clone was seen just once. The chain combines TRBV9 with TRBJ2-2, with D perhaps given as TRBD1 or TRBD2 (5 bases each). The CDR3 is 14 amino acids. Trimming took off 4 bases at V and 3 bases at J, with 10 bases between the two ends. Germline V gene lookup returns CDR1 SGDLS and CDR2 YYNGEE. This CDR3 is CASSFWDDTGELFF. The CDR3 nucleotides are TGTGCCAGCAGCTTCTGGGACGACACCGGGGAGCTGTTTTTT.

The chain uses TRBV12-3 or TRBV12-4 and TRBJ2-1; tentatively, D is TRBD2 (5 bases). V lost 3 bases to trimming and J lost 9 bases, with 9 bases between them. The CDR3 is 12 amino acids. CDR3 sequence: CASSFVEVEQFF. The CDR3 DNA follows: TGTGCCAGCAGTTTCGTGGAGGTTGAGCAGTTCTTC.

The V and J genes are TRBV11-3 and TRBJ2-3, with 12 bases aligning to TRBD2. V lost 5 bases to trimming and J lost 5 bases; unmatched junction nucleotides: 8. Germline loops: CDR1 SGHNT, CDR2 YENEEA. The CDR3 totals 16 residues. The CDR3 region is CASSPGLAGRGDTQYF. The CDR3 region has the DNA TGTGCCAGCAGCCCCGGACTAGCGGGGAGAGGAGATACGCAGTATTTT. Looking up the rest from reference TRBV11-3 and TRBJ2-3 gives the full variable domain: EAGVVQSPRYKIIEKKQPVAFWCNPISGHNTLYWYLQNLGQGPELLIRYENEEAVDDSQLPKDRFSAERLKGVDSTLKIQPAELGDSAVYLCASSPGLAGRGDTQYFGPGTRLTVL.

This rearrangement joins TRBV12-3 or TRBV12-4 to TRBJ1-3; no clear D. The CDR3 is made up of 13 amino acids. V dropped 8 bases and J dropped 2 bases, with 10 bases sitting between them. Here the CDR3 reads CASGTQAGNTIYF. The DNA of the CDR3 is TGTGCCAGCGGTACCCAGGCTGGAAACACCATATATTTT.

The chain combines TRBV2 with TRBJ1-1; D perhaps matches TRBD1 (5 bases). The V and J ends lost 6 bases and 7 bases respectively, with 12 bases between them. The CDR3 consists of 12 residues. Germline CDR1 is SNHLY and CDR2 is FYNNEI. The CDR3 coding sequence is TGTGCCAGCAGAGACAGAGGAGGTGAAGCTTTCTTT. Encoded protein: CASRDRGGEAFF.

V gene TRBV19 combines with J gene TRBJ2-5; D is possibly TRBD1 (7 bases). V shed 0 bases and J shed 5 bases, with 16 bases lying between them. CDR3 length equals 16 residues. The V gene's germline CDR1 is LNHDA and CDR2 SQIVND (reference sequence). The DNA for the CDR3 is TGTGCCAGTAGTATAGACCTGACAGGGACTGGGGAGACCCAGTACTTC. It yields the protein CASSIDLTGTGETQYF.

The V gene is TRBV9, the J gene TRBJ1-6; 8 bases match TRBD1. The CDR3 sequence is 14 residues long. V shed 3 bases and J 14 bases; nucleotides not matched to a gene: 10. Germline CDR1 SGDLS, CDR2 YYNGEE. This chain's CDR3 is CASSAGQELASLHF. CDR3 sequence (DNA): TGTGCCAGCAGCGCGGGACAGGAGTTAGCGTCCCTCCACTTT.

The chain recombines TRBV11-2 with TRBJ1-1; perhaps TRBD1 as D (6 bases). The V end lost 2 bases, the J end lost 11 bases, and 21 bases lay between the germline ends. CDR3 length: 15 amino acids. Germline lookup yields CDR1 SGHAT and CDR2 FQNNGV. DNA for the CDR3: TGTGCCAGCAGCTTACCCTTTCACCAGGGGTCTGCGGCTTTCTTT. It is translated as CASSLPFHQGSAAFF.

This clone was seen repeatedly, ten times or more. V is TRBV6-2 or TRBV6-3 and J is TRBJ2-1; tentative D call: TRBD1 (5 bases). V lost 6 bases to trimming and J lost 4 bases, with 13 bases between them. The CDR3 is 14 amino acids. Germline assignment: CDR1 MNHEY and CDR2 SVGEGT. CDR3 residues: CASSQGEEYNEQFF. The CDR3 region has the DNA TGTGCCAGCAGCCAGGGCGAAGAGTACAATGAGCAGTTCTTC.

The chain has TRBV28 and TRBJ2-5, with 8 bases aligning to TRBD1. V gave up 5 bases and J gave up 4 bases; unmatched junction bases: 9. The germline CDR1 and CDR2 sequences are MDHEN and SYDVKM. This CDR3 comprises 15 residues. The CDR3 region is CASSGGLDRGETQYF. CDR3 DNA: TGTGCCAGCAGTGGGGGCTTAGACAGGGGAGAGACCCAGTACTTC.

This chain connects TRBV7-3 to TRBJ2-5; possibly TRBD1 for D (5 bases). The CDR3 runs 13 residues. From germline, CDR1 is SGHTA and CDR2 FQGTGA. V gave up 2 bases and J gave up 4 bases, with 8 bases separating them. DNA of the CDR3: TGTGCCAGCAGCTTATGGGGCCCAGAGACCCAGTACTTC. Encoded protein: CASSLWGPETQYF.

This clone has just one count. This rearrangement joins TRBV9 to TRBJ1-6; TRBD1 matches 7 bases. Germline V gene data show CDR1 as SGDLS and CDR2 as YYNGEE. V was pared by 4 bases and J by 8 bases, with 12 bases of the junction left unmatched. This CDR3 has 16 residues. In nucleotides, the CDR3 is TGTGCCAGCAGCCCTCAGGGGGGCAGGGGGGATTCACCCCTCCACTTT. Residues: CASSPQGGRGDSPLHF.

For the CDR3, the DNA is TGCGCCAGCAGCTTGGTAGGGACAAACTACGAGCAGTACTTC. It encodes CASSLVGTNYEQYF. This rearrangement joins TRBV5-1 to TRBJ2-7; a possible D gene is TRBD1 (6 bases). Deletions cut 0 bases from V and 3 bases from J, with 10 bases between. Germline lookup yields CDR1 SGHRS and CDR2 YFSETQ. The CDR3 extends over 14 amino acids.

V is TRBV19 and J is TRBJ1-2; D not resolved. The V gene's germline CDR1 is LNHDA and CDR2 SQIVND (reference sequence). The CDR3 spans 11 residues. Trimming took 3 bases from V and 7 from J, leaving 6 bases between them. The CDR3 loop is CASSISVGYTF. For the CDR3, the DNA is TGTGCCAGTAGTATCTCGGTTGGCTACACCTTC.

CDR3 sequence: CASSLIRKLFF. DNA of the CDR3: TGTGCCAGCAGTTTGATCCGAAAACTGTTTTTT. The chain recombines TRBV6-2 or TRBV6-3 with TRBJ1-4; no firm D call. CDR1 MNHEY and CDR2 SVGEGT come from the germline V gene. The CDR3 is made up of 11 amino acids. Trimming removed 4 bases from V and 10 bases from J, with 7 bases in between.

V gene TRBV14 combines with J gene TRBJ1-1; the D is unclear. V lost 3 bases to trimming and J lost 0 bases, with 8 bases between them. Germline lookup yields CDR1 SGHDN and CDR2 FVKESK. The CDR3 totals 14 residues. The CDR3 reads CASSHGRLNTEAFF. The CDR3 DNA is TGTGCCAGCAGCCATGGCAGGCTGAACACTGAAGCTTTCTTT.

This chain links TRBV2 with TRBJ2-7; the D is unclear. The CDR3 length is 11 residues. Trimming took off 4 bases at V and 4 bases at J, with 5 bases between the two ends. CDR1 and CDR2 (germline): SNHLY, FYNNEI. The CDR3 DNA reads TGTGCCAGCAGTGCCGGGTACGAGCAGTACTTC. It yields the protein CASSAGYEQYF.

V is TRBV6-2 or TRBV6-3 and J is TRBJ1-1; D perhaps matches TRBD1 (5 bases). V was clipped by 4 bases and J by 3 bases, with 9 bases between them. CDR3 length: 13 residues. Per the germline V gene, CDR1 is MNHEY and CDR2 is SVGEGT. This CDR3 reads CASSLGGDTEAFF. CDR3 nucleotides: TGTGCCAGCAGTTTGGGGGGGGACACTGAAGCTTTCTTT.

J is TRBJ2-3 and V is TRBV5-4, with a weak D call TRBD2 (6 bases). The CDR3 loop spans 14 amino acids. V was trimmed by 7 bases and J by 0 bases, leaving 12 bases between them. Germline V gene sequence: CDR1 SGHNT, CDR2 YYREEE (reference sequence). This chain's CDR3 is CASPSGTSTDTQYF. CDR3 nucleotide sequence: TGTGCCAGCCCTTCCGGGACTAGCACAGATACGCAGTATTTT.

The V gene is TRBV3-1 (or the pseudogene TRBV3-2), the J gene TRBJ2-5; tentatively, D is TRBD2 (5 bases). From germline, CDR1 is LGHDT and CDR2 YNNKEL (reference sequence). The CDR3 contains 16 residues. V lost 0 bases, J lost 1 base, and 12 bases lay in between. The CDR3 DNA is TGTGCCAGCAGCCAAGAGTTTCCCCGGGGCCAAGAGACCCAGTACTTC. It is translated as CASSQEFPRGQETQYF.

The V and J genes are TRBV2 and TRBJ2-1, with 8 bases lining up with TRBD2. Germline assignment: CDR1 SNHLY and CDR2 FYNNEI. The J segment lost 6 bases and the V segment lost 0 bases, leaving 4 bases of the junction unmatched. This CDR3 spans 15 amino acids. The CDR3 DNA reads TGTGCCAGCAGTGAAGCAAGAGCGGGAGCCAATGAGCAGTTCTTC. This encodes CASSEARAGANEQFF.